Presented here are 3 T cell receptor beta chains from one specimen sequenced in a study of blood T cell repertoires in COVID-19. Data came from immunoSEQ multiplex PCR; TCRdb stores just in-frame clones and leaves some out. This table holds around 99,000 clones, 70% to 90% found once. Specimen: peripheral blood. Receptor source: a woman aged 55-75 years with acute or convalescent COVID-19.

V gene TRBV28 combines with J gene TRBJ2-4; D call uncertain. This CDR3 has 11 residues. V was pared by 4 bases and J by 6 bases, with 4 bases between. Germline V CDR1 and CDR2: MDHEN, SYDVKM. CDR3 loop: CASSSSNIQYF. CDR3 sequence (DNA): TGTGCCAGCAGTTCCTCAAACATTCAGTACTTC.

The chain joins TRBV6-2 or TRBV6-3 to TRBJ1-4; D perhaps matches TRBD1 (6 bases). The CDR3 is 15 residues long. The V gene lost 2 bases and the J gene lost 8 bases, with 15 bases spanning the gap. The germline V gene encodes CDR1 MNHEY and CDR2 SVGEGT. CDR3 sequence reads: CASSYHRVMNEKLFF. In DNA, the CDR3 is TGTGCCAGCAGTTACCACAGGGTTATGAACGAAAAACTGTTTTTT.

This clone was seen more than once but under ten times. This chain uses TRBV7-2 with TRBJ2-7; possible D gene TRBD1, 6 bases. The V gene lost 3 bases and the J gene lost 0 bases, with 12 bases spanning the gap. CDR1 SGHTA and CDR2 FQGNSA come from the germline V gene. The CDR3 runs to 15 residues. This CDR3 is CASSFTGPSSYEQYF. The DNA for the CDR3 is TGTGCCAGCAGCTTTACAGGGCCCAGCTCCTACGAGCAGTACTTC.